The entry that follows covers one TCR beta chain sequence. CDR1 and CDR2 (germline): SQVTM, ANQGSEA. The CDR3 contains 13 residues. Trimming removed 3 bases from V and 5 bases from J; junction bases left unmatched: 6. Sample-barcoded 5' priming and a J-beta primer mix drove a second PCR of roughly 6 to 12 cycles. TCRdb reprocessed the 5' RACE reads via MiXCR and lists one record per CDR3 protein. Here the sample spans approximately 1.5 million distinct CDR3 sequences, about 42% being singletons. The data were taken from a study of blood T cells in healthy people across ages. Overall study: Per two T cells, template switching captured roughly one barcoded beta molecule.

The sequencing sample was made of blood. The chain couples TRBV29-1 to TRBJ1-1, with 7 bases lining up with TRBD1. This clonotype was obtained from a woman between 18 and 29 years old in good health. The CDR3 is CSVEMTGLTEAFF. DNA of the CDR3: TGCAGCGTTGAGATGACAGGGCTGACTGAAGCTTTCTTT.